These 6 T cell receptor beta chains were all obtained from the same sample, sequenced in a study of T cell responses to AZD1222 COVID-19 vaccine. Using immunoSEQ multiplex PCR, the repertoire was profiled, and TCRdb retains in-frame clones only, with some absent. The data show roughly 100,000 clones, just over 90% seen once. This material consisted of peripheral blood, taken 28 days after the second AZD1222 dose. The receptors originated from an adult who received the AZD1222 COVID-19 vaccine.

The chain is built from TRBV5-1 and TRBJ1-4, with TRBD1 matching over 9 bases. From germline, CDR1 is SGHRS and CDR2 YFSETQ. With V trimmed by 4 bases and J by 4 bases, 5 bases remained unmatched. The CDR3 sequence is 15 residues long. In DNA, the CDR3 is TGCGCCAGCAGCCCTGGACAGGGGCTTAATGAAAAACTGTTTTTT. This translates into CASSPGQGLNEKLFF.

The genes are TRBV7-2 and TRBJ2-7; possible D gene TRBD1, 6 bases. This CDR3 spans 15 amino acids. Germline assignment: CDR1 SGHTA and CDR2 FQGNSA. V was shortened by 1 base and J by 0 bases, with 10 bases between the two germline ends. The CDR3 DNA is TGTGCCAGCAGCTTAGGACAGGTGGGCTCCTACGAGCAGTACTTC. This translates into CASSLGQVGSYEQYF.

The V gene is TRBV7-6, the J gene TRBJ1-5, with D perhaps TRBD1 (5 bases). CDR1 is SGHVS and CDR2 is FNYEAQ in the germline V gene. V shed 3 bases and J shed 0 bases, with 12 bases lying between them. The CDR3 runs to 16 residues. CDR3 DNA: TGTGCCAGCAGCTTTGGGGGACGGGATAGCAATCAGCCCCAGCATTTT. This sequence encodes CASSFGGRDSNQPQHF.

The rearrangement links TRBV7-3 to TRBJ1-1; D gene unclear. Trimming left V 1 base short and J 1 base short, with 7 bases between. The CDR3 is made up of 14 amino acids. The germline CDR1 and CDR2 sequences are SGHTA and FQGTGA. CDR3 DNA: TGTGCCAGCAGCTTAAGTGGCGAGAACACTGAAGCTTTCTTT. Translation: CASSLSGENTEAFF.

This chain links TRBV19 with TRBJ2-4; D remains unclear. The CDR3 totals 12 residues. The V and J ends lost 0 bases and 8 bases respectively, with 5 bases between them. CDR1 is LNHDA and CDR2 is SQIVND in the germline V gene (reference sequence). This CDR3 is CASSIDQDIQYF. The CDR3, as DNA: TGTGCCAGTAGTATAGATCAGGACATTCAGTACTTC.

The chain carries TRBV7-9 and TRBJ2-7, with 9 bases matching TRBD2. The CDR3 runs to 16 residues. V shed 6 bases, J shed 3 bases, and the junction held 12 bases outside the gene matches. Germline loops: CDR1 SEHNR, CDR2 FQNEAQ (reference sequence). CDR3 loop: CASRPPRRGRDYEQYF. The CDR3 DNA follows: TGTGCCAGCAGGCCCCCGAGGCGCGGGAGGGACTACGAGCAGTACTTC.